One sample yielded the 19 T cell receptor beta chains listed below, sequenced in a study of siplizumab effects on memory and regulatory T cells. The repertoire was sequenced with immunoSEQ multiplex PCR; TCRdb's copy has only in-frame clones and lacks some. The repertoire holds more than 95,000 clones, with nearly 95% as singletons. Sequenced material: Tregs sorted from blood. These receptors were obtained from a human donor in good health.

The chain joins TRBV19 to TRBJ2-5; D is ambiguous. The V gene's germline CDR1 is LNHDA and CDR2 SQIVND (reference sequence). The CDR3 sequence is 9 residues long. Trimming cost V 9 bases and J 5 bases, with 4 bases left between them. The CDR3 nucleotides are TGTGCCAGAAGGGAGACCCAGTACTTC. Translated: CARRETQYF. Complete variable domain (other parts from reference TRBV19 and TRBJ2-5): DGGITQSPKYLFRKEGQNVTLSCEQNLNHDAMYWYRQDPGQGLRLIYYSQIVNDFQKGDIAEGYSVSREKKESFPLTVTSAQKNPTAFYLCARRETQYFGPGTRLLVL.

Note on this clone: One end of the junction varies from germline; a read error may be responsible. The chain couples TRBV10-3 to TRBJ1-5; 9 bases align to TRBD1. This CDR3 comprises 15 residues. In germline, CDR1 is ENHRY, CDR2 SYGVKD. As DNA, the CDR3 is TGTGCCAGCAGTACCAATGACAGGGGGGAACAGCCCCAGCATTTT. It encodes CASSTNDRGEQPQHF.

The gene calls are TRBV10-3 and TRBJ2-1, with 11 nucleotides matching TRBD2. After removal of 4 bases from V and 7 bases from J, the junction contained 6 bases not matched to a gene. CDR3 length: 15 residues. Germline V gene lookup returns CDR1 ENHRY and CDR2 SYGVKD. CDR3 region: CAISAELAGGNEQFF. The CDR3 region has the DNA TGTGCCATCAGTGCCGAGCTAGCGGGAGGAAATGAGCAGTTCTTC.

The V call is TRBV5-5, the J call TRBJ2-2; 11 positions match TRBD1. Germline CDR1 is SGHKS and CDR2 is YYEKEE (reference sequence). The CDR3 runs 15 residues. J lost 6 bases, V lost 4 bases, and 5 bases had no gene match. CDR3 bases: TGTGCCAGCAGCCCTTGGGACAGGGGGTCCGGGGAGCTGTTTTTT. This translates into CASSPWDRGSGELFF.

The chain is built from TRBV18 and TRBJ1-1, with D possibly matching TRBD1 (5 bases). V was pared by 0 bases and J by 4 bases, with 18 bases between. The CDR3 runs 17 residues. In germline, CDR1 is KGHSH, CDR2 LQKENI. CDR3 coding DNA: TGTGCCAGCTCACCACCGAGGGCAGGGTATCAGAGCACTGAAGCTTTCTTT. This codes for CASSPPRAGYQSTEAFF.

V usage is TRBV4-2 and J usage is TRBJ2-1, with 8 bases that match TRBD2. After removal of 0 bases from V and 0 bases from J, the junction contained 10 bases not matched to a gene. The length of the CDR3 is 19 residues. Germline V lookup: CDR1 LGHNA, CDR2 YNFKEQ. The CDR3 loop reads CASSQDAAGGQGSYNEQFF. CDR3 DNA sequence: TGTGCCAGCAGCCAAGATGCGGCGGGAGGACAAGGCTCCTACAATGAGCAGTTCTTC.

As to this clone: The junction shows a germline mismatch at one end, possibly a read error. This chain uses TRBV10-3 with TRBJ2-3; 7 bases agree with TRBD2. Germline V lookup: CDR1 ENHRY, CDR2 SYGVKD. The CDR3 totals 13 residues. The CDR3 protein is CASSLAATDTQYF. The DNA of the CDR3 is TGTGCCAGCAGTCTAGCGGCCACAGATACGCAGTATTTT.

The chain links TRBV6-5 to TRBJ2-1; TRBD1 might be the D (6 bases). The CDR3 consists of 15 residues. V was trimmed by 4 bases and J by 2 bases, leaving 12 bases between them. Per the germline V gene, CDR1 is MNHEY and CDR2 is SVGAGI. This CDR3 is CASSFPDRTYNEQFF. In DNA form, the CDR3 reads TGTGCCAGCAGTTTCCCCGACAGGACCTACAATGAGCAGTTCTTC.

This CDR3 is CASSPSRVSSYEQYF. CDR3 DNA sequence: TGTGCCAGCAGTCCTTCTCGGGTTAGCTCCTACGAGCAGTACTTC. The V call is TRBV6-5, the J call TRBJ2-7; D remains unclear. Trimming left V 5 bases short and J 0 bases short, with 14 bases between. The V gene's germline CDR1 is MNHEY and CDR2 SVGAGI. The CDR3 is 15 amino acids.

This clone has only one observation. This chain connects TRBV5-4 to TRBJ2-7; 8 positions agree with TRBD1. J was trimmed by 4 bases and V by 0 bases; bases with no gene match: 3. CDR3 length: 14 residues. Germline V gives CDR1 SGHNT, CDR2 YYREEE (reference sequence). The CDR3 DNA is TGTGCCAGCAGCTTGGCAGGGGGCGCGTACGAGCAGTACTTC. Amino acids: CASSLAGGAYEQYF. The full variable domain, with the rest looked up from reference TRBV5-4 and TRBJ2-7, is ETGVTQSPTHLIKTRGQQVTLRCSSQSGHNTVSWYQQALGQGPQFIFQYYREEENGRGNFPPRFSGLQFPNYSSELNVNALELDDSALYLCASSLAGGAYEQYFGPGTRLTVT.

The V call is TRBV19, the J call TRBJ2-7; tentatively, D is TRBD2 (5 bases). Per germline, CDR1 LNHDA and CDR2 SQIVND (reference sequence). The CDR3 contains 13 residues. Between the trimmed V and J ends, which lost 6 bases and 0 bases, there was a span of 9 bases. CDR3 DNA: TGTGCCAGTAGGAGAGGGAACTCCTACGAGCAGTACTTC. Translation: CASRRGNSYEQYF.

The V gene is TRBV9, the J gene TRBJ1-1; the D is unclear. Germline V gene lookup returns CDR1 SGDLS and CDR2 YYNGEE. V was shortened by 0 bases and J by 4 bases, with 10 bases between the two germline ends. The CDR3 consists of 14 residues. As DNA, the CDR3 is TGTGCCAGCAGCGTAGATTGGGGTGGCACTGAAGCTTTCTTT. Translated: CASSVDWGGTEAFF.

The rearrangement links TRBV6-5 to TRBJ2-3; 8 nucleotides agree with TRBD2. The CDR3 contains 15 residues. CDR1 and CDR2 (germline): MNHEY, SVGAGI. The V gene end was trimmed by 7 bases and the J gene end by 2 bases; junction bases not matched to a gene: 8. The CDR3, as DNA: TGTGCCAGCAAGGGGGTAGCGGGAATCACAGATACGCAGTATTTT. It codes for CASKGVAGITDTQYF.

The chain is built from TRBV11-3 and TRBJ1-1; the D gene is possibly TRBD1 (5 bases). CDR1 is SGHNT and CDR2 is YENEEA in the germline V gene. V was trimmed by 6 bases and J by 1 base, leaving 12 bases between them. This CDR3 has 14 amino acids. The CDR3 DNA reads TGTGCCAGCAGGGACCGAGGACAGAACACTGAAGCTTTCTTT. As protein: CASRDRGQNTEAFF.

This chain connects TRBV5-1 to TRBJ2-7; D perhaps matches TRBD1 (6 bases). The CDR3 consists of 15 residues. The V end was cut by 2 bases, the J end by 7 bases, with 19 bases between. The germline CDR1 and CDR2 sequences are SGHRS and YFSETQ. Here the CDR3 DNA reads TGCGCCAGCAGCTTCGCGACCGGACAGAGCGAAGAGCAGTACTTC. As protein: CASSFATGQSEEQYF.

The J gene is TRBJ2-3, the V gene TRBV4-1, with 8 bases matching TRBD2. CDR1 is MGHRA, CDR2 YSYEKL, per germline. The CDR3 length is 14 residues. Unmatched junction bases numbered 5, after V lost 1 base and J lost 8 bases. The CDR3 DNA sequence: TGCGCCAGCAGCCAAGTTAGTCGGGGGGGTACGCAGTATTTT. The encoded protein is CASSQVSRGGTQYF.

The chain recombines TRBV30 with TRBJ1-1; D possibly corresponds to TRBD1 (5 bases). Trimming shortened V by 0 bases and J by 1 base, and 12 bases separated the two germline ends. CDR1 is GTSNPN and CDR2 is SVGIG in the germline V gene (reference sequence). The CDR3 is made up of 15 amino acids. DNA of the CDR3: TGTGCCTGGAGTGTACTGGGGCGGCCGAACACTGAAGCTTTCTTT. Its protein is CAWSVLGRPNTEAFF.

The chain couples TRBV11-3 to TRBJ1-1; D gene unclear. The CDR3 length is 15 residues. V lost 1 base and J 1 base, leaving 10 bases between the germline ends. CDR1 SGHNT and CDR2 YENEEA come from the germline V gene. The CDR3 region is CASSLGSGRNTEAFF. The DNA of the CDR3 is TGTGCCAGCAGCTTAGGCTCCGGGCGGAACACTGAAGCTTTCTTT.

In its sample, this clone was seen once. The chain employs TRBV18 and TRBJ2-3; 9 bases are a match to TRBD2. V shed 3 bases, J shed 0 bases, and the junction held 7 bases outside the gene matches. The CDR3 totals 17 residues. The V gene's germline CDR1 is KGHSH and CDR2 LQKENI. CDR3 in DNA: TGTGCCAGCTCACCCCGAATGGGACTAGCTAGCACAGATACGCAGTATTTT. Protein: CASSPRMGLASTDTQYF. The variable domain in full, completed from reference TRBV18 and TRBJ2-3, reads NAGVMQNPRHLVRRRGQEARLRCSPMKGHSHVYWYRQLPEEGLKFMVYLQKENIIDESGMPKERFSAEFPKEGPSILRIQQVVRGDSAAYFCASSPRMGLASTDTQYFGPGTRLTVL.